This record concerns one T cell receptor beta chain sequence. This clone's antigen is unknown. No much larger clone exists at a distance of one base, and base qualities are not known. Library method: the immunoSEQ multiplex PCR assay. A mixture of 60 forward primers for TCR Vbeta segments and 13 reverse primers for TCR Jbeta segments was used in the multiplex PCR. Amplification of the CDR3 region of rearranged TCR beta genes was performed with a multiplex PCR assay on genomic DNA. The amplified TCR beta libraries were sequenced on the Illumina HiSeq System as 87-base-pair reads. The original pipeline was this. A later analysis tallied approximately 87 million unique TCR beta chains across the 700 or so repertoires, and some 12 million of those chains were shared by two or more donors. Raw reads were error-corrected and collapsed into unique sequences with a nearest-neighbor algorithm that merged closely related sequences to remove PCR and sequencing errors. Alignment of CDR3 sequences to IMGT reference sequences was used to assign V, D and J gene segments. Each retained sequence needed at least a six-nucleotide match to both a V gene segment and a J gene segment. A rearrangement counted as productive if the CDR3 had no stop codons and remained in frame with V and J, and every other rearrangement counted as non-productive. CDR3 was defined according to IMGT convention as the region running from the second conserved V-encoded cysteine to the conserved J-encoded phenylalanine. Sequences without an unambiguous match to a single V gene segment were excluded from the earlier analysis of approximately 560 of the donors. In an earlier analysis of approximately 610 of the donors, V segments were called functional above 56.7% productive rearrangements and were called segregating when the between-donor standard deviation exceeded 5%. A statistical classification framework was built for diagnosing cytomegalovirus status from the catalog of TCR beta chain sequences. In a later analysis, V and J genes were assigned by comparing TCR nucleotide sequences against IMGT/GENE-DB human TR gene sequences. In a later analysis, CDR3 sequences and most-parsimonious VDJ recombination scenarios were assigned using the TCRdist pipeline. A later analysis defined each TCR beta chain by its CDR3 amino acid sequence plus V-gene family, and excluded reads lacking a unique V-gene family. As a way to deal with suspected cross-contamination and a sequencing artifact, a later analysis dropped 450 to 600 nucleotide sequences that were highly shared and had low generation probability. In a later analysis, a clonal expansion index for each public chain was calculated from normalized within-repertoire ranks of inferred template counts. In a later analysis, generation probabilities were computed using a VDJ recombination model fitted to out-of-frame rearrangements, and the results were checked against IGoR. In a later analysis, TCR-TCR, TCR-HLA and TCR-CMV co-occurrence was scored with hypergeometric tests, and a repertoire-size bias correction was applied to TCR pairs. In a later analysis, false discovery rates were estimated by permuting HLA or CMV assignments 20 times. In a later analysis, co-occurring TCRs were grouped using DBSCAN, with TCRdist sequence similarity added in when clustering inside HLA-allele-positive subsets. Co-occurrence clustering excluded repertoires with fewer than 30,000 or more than 120,000 public chains, plus five with anomalous nucleotide sharing. TCRdb re-hosts the immuneACCESS table, in-frame sequences only. Its copies lack some clones; in the studies checked, an unresolved V gene accounts for under half of them, and the cause for the rest is not known. Clonal size and the V and J genes are those of that table, whereas D and trimming came from the DNA. The sample has over 60,000 clones on record, about 75% of them singletons. Clones ranked in the top ten supply around 12% of the sample.

The data derive from a study of cytomegalovirus exposure and HLA in healthy donors (dated by TCRdb to 2016 to 2017). Study-wide context: An earlier analysis of approximately 590 of the donors reported 250 to 350 Gb of sequence data and some 100 million unique TCR beta sequences from about 180 million T cells. Of the 398 genotyped donors, over 70% fell in the genetic ancestry cluster associated with self-reported Caucasian donors. Alongside the repertoire data, information on donor age, sex, ethnicity and CMV serostatus was compiled. In the later analysis, no new phenotypic data were used to find candidate immune exposures; instead, reliance was placed on TCR beta sequences and their occurrence across donors. A later analysis re-examined previously published TCR beta repertoires from roughly 720 donors and added high-resolution HLA genotyping to investigate patterns of TCR occurrence. Typing coverage differed by locus: A, B, C, DRB1 and DQB1 were typed in about 629-630 donors, DQA1 in 500 to 550, DPA1 in 600 to 610, and DPB1 in approximately 450. In an earlier analysis of roughly 600 of the donors, high-throughput TCR beta sequencing was used to judge whether each TCR beta V gene segment behaved as functional or pseudogenic. All discovery cohort repertoires had been generated using a single sequencing platform. The T cell repertoires of 666 subjects were profiled by immunosequencing and related to cytomegalovirus serostatus. In addition to the first cohort of around 670 subjects, a separate validation cohort of approximately 130 different subjects was used. The study aimed to test whether signatures of past pathogen exposure could be identified by cataloging public T cell receptors. An early release covering 500 to 750 HLA-typed donors comprised about 300 gigabases of sequencing data and tens of millions of unique TCR sequences. Class I and class II HLA loci were covered by the typing at four-digit resolution. Because of strong linkage in the cohort, a handful of DR-DQ haplotypes were treated as single units for association and clustering. Among some 400 genotyped donors of the cohort, an average of roughly 240,000 unique TCR beta nucleotide sequences were sequenced per donor, around 18% of them non-productive. A later genetic analysis used genome-wide SNP genotypes for about 60% of the roughly 700 donors, treating that subset as a discovery cohort. To predict cytomegalovirus infection status, the study brought together high-throughput TCR immunosequencing, statistical association of individual TCRs with disease status, and machine learning. General findings and caveats noted by the study authors: The only immune exposure information available for the cohort was CMV serostatus. In the study, approximately 160 TCR beta chains were listed as associated with cytomegalovirus. In an earlier analysis of roughly 560 of the donors, most TCR beta V segments were observed in productive rearrangements about 90% or about 30% of the time, broadly matching IMGT annotations. Because some donors lacked HLA typing at each locus, the association tests relied only on the typed subset. An association between a missense DCLRE1C variant and V-gene and J-gene trimming of TCR beta chains was found in a later genetic analysis and replicated in an independent cohort. In vitro tests confirmed that a few of the cytomegalovirus-associated TCR beta chains recognize cytomegalovirus antigens. Presence/absence analyses assumed roughly uniform sequencing depth across donors, an assumption that may not hold. Cytomegalovirus status was reported to be diagnosed by the classifier with high specificity and sensitivity in both the original and validation cohorts. Compared with equally common non-associated chains, HLA-associated TCR beta chains in a later analysis were more clonally expanded and had lower generation probabilities. In this cohort, only TCR beta chains were sequenced, and detectable features were limited by the absence of alpha or paired-chain data. Several of the top co-occurrence clusters appeared to be linked to parvovirus B19, influenza, CMV and Epstein-Barr virus, according to a later analysis. When HLA alleles, especially DR and DQ, strongly co-occurred, TCR associations were difficult to assign to individual alleles. In a later analysis, most CMV-associated TCR beta chains were found to appear HLA-restricted, with HLA associations seemingly driven largely by CMV exposure. Linkage disequilibrium might explain the correlated functional status among segregating V segments, but an unknown experimental factor could not be excluded. A cluster of highly shared sequence variants was judged likely to be a technical artifact of the sequencing pipeline. Because counts were too low, roughly 18 rarely observed V segments, including chromosome 9 orphons, were left out of the earlier analysis of some 640 of the donors. According to a later analysis, TCR association rates differed among HLA loci, with DRB1 alleles showing the most associated TCRs and HLA-C alleles showing the fewest. The authors suggested that the approach could potentially be generalized to other disease states and immunological phenotypes. Compared with the roughly 670-donor mean, donors in an Asian-associated ancestry cluster had fewer N-insertions in productive TCRs, according to a later genetic analysis. A later analysis associated 15,000 or so TCR beta sequences with specific HLA alleles at a false discovery rate of 0.05. Across donors, most TCR sequences were observed very rarely, whereas some public TCRs were present in many individuals. A further reported finding was that TCR beta sequences accurately predicted the HLA-A and HLA-B alleles for most subjects in the first cohort.

The cohort consisted of approximately 690 healthy bone marrow donors. At the time of sampling, every cohort member was nominally healthy, though immune exposures that went unrecorded were likely present. The donor was CMV seronegative and was included in the group of several hundred seronegative cohort members. Every donor gave a peripheral blood sample, and the peripheral blood mononuclear cells from that sample were used for TCR beta sequencing. Genomic DNA extraction from the blood cell samples was performed with the Qiagen DNeasy Blood Extraction Kit. This sequence originates from a man in his 70s in good health and CMV-seronegative. The sequenced sample was PBMCs.

The DNA reads TGTGCCAGCAGCTTAAGAACAAACCATGGCTACACCTTC. Its protein product is CASSLRTNHGYTF. This receptor chain uses TRBV7-9 and TRBJ1-2; no D segment can be confidently identified. CDR1 and CDR2 are read off the germline V gene (reference sequence) as SEHNR and FQNEAQ. The CDR3 numbers 13 residues from cysteine through phenylalanine. CDR3 DNA only is kept here, 39 bases in frame from base 1. At the junction V is shortened by 2 bases and J by 6 bases, with 10 bases in between.